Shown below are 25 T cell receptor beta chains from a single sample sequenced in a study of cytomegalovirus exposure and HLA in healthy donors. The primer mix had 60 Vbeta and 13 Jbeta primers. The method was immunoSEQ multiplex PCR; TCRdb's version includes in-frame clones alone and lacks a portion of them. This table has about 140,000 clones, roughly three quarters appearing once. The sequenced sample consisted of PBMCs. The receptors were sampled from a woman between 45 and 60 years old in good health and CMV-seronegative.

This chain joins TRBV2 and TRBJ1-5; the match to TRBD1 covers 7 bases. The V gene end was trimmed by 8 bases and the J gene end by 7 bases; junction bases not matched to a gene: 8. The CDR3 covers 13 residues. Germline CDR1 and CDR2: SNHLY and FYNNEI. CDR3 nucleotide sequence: TGTGCCAGCTCGGGACAGAGAGCCCAGCCCCAGCATTTT. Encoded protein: CASSGQRAQPQHF.

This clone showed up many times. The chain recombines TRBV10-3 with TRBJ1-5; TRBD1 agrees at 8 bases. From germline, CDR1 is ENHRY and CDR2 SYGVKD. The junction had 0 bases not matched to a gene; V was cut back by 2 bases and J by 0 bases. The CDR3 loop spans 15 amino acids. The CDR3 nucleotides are TGTGCCATCAGTGAGACAGGGGGTAGCAATCAGCCCCAGCATTTT. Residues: CAISETGGSNQPQHF.

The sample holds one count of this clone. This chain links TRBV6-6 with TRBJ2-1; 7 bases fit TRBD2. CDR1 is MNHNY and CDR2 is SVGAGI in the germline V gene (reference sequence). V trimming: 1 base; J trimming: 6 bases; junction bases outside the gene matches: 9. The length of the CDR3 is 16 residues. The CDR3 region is CASSYLGLAEFNEQFF. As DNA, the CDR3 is TGTGCCAGCAGTTACTTAGGGCTAGCGGAGTTCAATGAGCAGTTCTTC.

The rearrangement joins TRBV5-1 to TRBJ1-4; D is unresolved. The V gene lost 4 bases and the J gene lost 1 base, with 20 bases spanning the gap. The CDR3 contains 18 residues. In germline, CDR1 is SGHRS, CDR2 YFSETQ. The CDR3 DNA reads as TGCGCCAGCAGCAAAAGGCTGGGAAATGGGAGAACTAATGAAAAACTGTTTTTT. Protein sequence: CASSKRLGNGRTNEKLFF.

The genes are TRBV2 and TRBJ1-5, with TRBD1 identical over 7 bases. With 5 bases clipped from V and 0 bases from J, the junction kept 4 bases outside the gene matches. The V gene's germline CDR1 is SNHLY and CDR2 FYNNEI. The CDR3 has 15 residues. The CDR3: CASSRDSYSNQPQHF. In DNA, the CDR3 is TGTGCCAGCAGTCGGGACAGTTATAGCAATCAGCCCCAGCATTTT.

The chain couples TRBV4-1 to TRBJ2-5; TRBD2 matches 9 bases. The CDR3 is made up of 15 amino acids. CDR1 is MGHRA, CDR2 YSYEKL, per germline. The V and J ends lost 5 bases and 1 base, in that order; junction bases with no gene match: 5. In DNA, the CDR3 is TGCGCCAGCAGCTCTCGACTAGCGGCCCAAGAGACCCAGTACTTC. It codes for CASSSRLAAQETQYF.

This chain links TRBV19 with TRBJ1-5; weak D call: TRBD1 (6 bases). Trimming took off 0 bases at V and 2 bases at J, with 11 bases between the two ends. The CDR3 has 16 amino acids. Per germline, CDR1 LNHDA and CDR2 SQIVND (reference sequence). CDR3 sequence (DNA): TGTGCCAGTAGTATAGATTTGACAGGTGGCAATCAGCCCCAGCATTTT. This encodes CASSIDLTGGNQPQHF.

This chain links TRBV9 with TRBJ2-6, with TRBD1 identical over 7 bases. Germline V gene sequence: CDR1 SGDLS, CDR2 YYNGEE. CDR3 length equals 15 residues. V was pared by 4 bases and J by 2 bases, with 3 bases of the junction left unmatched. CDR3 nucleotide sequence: TGTGCCAGCAGCAAAGACAGGGCTGGGGCCAACGTCCTGACTTTC. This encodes CASSKDRAGANVLTF.

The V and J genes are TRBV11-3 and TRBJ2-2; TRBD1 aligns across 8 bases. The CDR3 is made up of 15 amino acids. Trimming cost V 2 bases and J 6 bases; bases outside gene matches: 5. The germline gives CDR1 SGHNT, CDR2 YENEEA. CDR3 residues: CASSLQGARPGELFF. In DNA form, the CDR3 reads TGTGCCAGCAGCTTACAGGGGGCGCGTCCCGGGGAGCTGTTTTTT.

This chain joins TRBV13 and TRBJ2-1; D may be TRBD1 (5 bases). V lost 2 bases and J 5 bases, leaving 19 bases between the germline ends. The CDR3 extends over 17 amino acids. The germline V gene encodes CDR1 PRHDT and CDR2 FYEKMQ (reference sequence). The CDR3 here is CASSLTPGHEGHNEQFF. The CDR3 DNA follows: TGTGCCAGCAGCTTAACGCCTGGACACGAAGGACACAATGAGCAGTTCTTC.

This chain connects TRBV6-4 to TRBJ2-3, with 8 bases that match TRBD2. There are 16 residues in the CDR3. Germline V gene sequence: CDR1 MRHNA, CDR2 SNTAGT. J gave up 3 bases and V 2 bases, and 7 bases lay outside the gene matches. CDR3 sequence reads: CASSDVAGGPTDTQYF. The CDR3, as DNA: TGTGCCAGCAGTGACGTGGCGGGGGGCCCGACAGATACGCAGTATTTT.

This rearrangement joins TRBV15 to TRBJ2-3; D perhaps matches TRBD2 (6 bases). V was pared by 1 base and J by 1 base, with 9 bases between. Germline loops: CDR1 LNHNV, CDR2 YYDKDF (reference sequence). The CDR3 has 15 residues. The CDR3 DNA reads TGTGCCACCAGCAGAGGGGAGGTGGGCACAGATACGCAGTATTTT. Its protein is CATSRGEVGTDTQYF.

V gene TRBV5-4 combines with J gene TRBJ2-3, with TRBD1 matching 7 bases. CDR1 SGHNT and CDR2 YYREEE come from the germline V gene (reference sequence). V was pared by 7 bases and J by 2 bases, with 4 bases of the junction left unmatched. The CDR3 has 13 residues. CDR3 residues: CASRDRVTDTQYF. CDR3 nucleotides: TGTGCCAGCCGGGACAGAGTCACAGATACGCAGTATTTT. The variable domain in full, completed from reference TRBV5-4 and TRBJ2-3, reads ETGVTQSPTHLIKTRGQQVTLRCSSQSGHNTVSWYQQALGQGPQFIFQYYREEENGRGNFPPRFSGLQFPNYSSELNVNALELDDSALYLCASRDRVTDTQYFGPGTRLTVL.

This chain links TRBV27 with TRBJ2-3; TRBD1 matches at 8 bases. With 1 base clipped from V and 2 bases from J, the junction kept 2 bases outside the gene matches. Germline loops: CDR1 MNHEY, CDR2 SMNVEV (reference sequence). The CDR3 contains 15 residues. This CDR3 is CASSLYQGATDTQYF. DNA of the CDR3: TGTGCCAGCAGTTTATACCAGGGGGCCACAGATACGCAGTATTTT.

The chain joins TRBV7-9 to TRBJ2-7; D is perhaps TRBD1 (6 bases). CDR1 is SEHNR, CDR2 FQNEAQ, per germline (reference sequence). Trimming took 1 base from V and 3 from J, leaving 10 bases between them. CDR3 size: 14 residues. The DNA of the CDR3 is TGTGCCAGCAGCTTAGTGGGGGCTAACTACGAGCAGTACTTC. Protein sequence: CASSLVGANYEQYF.

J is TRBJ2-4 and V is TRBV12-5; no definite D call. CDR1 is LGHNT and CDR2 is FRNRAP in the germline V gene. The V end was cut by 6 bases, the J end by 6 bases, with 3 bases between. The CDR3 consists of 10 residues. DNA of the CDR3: TGTGCTAGTGGCCGAAACATTCAGTACTTC. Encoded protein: CASGRNIQYF.

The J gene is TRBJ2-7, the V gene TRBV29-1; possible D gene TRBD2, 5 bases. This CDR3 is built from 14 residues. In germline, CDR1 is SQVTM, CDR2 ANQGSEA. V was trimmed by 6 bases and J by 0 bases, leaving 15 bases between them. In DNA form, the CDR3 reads TGCAGCGTCTCCGTCAGTGGGAGCTCCTACGAGCAGTACTTC. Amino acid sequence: CSVSVSGSSYEQYF.

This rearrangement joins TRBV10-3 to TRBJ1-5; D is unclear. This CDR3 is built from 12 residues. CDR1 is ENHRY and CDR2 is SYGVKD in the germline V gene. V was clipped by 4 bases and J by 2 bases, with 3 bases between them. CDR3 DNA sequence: TGTGCCATCAGTGTCGGCAATCAGCCCCAGCATTTT. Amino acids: CAISVGNQPQHF.

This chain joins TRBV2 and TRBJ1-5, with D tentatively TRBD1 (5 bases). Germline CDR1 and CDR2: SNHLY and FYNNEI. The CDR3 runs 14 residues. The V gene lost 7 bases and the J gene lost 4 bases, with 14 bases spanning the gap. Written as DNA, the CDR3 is TGTGCCAGCACCTACAGGCAGTCTAATCAGCCCCAGCATTTT. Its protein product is CASTYRQSNQPQHF.

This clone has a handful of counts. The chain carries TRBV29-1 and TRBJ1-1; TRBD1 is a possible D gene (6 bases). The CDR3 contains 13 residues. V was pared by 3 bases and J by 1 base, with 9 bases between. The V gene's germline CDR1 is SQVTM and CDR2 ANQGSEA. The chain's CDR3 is CSVDRGQNTEAFF. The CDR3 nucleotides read TGCAGCGTTGACCGGGGACAGAACACTGAAGCTTTCTTT.

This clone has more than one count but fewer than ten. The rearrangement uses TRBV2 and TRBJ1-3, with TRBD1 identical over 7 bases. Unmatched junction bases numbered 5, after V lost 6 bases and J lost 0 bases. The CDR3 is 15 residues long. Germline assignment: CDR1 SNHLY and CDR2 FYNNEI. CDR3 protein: CASRQQGSSGNTIYF. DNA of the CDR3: TGTGCCAGCAGACAACAGGGGAGCTCTGGAAACACCATATATTTT.

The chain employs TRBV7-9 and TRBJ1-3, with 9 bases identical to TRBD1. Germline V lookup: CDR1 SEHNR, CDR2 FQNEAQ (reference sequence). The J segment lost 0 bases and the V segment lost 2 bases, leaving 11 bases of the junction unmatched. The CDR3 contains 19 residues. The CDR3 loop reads CASSLYSGTGFFSGNTIYF. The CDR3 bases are TGTGCCAGCAGCTTATATTCTGGGACAGGGTTCTTCTCTGGAAACACCATATATTTT.

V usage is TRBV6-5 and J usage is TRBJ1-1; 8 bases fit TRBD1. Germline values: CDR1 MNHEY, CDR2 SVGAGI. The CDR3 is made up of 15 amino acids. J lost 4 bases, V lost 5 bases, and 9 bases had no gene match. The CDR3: CASSNPRTGTTEAFF. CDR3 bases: TGTGCCAGCAGTAATCCACGGACAGGGACCACTGAAGCTTTCTTT.

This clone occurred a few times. Here the CDR3 DNA reads TGTGCCAGCAGCCCCGCTCCGGGAGCCGAGCAGTACTTC. It codes for CASSPAPGAEQYF. The J gene is TRBJ2-7, the V gene TRBV5-4; possibly TRBD2 for D (6 bases). Germline V lookup: CDR1 SGHNT, CDR2 YYREEE (reference sequence). The CDR3 sequence is 13 residues long. V was shortened by 4 bases and J by 6 bases, with 14 bases between the two germline ends.

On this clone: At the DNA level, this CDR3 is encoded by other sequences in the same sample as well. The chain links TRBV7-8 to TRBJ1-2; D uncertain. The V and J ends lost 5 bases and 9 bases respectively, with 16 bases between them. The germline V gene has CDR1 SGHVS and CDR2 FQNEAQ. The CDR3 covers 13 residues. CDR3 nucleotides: TGTGCCAGCAGCCCCTATCAGGAGGGAAGCTACACCTTC. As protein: CASSPYQEGSYTF.